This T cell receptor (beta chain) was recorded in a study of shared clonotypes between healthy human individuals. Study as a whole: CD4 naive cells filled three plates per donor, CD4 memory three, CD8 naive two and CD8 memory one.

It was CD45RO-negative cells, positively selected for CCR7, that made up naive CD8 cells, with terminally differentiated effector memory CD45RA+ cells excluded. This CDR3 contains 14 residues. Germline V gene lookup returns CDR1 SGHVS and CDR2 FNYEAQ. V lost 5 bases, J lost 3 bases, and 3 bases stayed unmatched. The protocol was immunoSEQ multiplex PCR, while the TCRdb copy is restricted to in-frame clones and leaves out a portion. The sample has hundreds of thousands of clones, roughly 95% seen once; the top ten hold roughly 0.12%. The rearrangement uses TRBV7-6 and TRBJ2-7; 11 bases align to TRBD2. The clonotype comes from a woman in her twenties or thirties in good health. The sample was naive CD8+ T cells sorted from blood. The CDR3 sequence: CASSPGLAVYEQYF. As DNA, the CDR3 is TGTGCCAGCAGCCCGGGACTAGCGGTCTACGAGCAGTACTTC.